This T cell receptor beta chain was recorded in a study of regulatory T cells in long-lasting Graves disease. Findings and limits, study-wide: Comparison showed that persistent patients shared more public clonotypes (about 2,800) than new patients (about 970). Under persistent disease, TRBV28, TRBJ1-2 and TRBJ2-5 were used preferentially.

After removal of 8 bases from V and 6 bases from J, the junction contained 7 bases not matched to a gene. The CDR3 has 15 amino acids. The germline V gene has CDR1 LNHDA and CDR2 SQIVND (reference sequence). This clonotype was counted a few times. The antigen is not known. According to the study, TCR beta libraries were built with iRepertoire HTBI primers and CDR3-region Arm-PCR. Each CDR3 protein gets one entry after TCRdb re-called the multiplex PCR reads with MiXCR. Of a few hundred thousand distinct CDR3 sequences listed, 15% are singletons. The time point denotes: newly diagnosed GD, antithyroid drugs for less than 3 months. There was RNA extracted from PBMCs, and the TCR library was made from it. A volume of approximately 8.4 milliliters of peripheral blood was collected in EDTA tubes. The same sample was also studied in work on T cells in Graves' hyperthyroidism and ophthalmopathy.

The chain uses TRBV19 and TRBJ2-1; TRBD2 aligns across 13 bases. Sample: peripheral blood mononuclear cells (PBMCs), taken at new diagnosis, from a patient treated with antithyroid drugs. The origin of this receptor is a woman aged 40 to 55 with Graves disease. CDR3 bases: TGTGCCAGTGAGGGACTAGCGGGATTTGGCAATGAGCAGTTCTTC. This translates into CASEGLAGFGNEQFF.